This T cell receptor beta chain is from a study of cytomegalovirus exposure and HLA in healthy donors. Study-level information: An analysis done earlier identified 120 million or so unique TCR beta sequences from 150 million to 200 million T cells. The study's findings and limits: Later analysis found that TCR beta chains associated with HLA were more clonally expanded than other, equally common chains.

Details on this clone: Its antigen is unknown.

PCR employed 60 Vbeta and 13 Jbeta primers. Profiling relied on immunoSEQ multiplex PCR, and the TCRdb table lists in-frame clones only, not all of them. The sample contains about 180,000 clones, 76% of which appear only once. Germline loops: CDR1 SQVTM, CDR2 ANQGSEA. V was pared by 3 bases and J by 2 bases, with 10 bases between. The CDR3 runs 14 residues. Those who donated were healthy bone marrow donors. Unrecorded immune exposures were likely, despite nominal health at sampling. Sequenced input: PBMCs. V and J are TRBV29-1 and TRBJ2-2; D unresolved. This clonotype was obtained from a woman under 40 in good health and CMV-seropositive. DNA for the CDR3: TGCAGCGTTGAGCGTCAATTTAACACCGGGGAGCTGTTTTTT. This codes for CSVERQFNTGELFF.